This T cell receptor beta chain was profiled in a study of cytomegalovirus exposure and HLA in healthy donors. General study findings and limits: Data from an earlier analysis indicated that most TCR beta V segments were productive either about 87% or about 30% of the time. Presence/absence analyses took donor sequencing depth as roughly uniform.

V was clipped by 4 bases and J by 4 bases; unmatched bases: 7. CDR1 and CDR2 from the germline V gene are SGHAT and FQNNGV. This CDR3 spans 15 amino acids. Primers: 60 Vbeta forward and 13 Jbeta reverse. TCRdb's table, derived via immunoSEQ multiplex PCR, lists solely in-frame clones and lacks some. The table shows about 120,000 clones, with approximately 80% occurring only once. This clone was recorded only once. Its specificity is unknown. This chain connects TRBV11-2 to TRBJ2-1; 7 bases match TRBD2. This receptor was obtained from a middle-aged woman in good health and CMV-seronegative. Sequencing was carried out using PBMCs. CDR3 bases: TGTGCCAGCAGCTCGGGGGGTGCGGCTTACAATGAGCAGTTCTTC. Its protein product is CASSSGGAAYNEQFF. Drawing the rest from reference TRBV11-2 and TRBJ2-1, the complete variable domain is EAGVAQSPRYKIIEKRQSVAFWCNPISGHATLYWYQQILGQGPKLLIQFQNNGVVDDSQLPKDRFSAERLKGVDSTLKIQPAKLEDSAVYLCASSSGGAAYNEQFFGPGTRLTVL.